This T cell receptor beta chain emerged from a study of blood T cell repertoires in COVID-19. Study as a whole: Samples taken during acute and convalescent COVID-19 were collected in the United States, Italy and Spain. PBMCs, B-cell-depleted T cells, or T cells provided the cDNA or gDNA that made up the material.

Authors' data handling: Nucleated cell counts were estimated from reference gene primer amplification. The assay was immunoSEQ multiplex PCR, and TCRdb's table has in-frame clones only and misses some. V, J and clone size were drawn from that table, and D and trimming were deduced from the DNA. Of around 200,000 clones in the sample, 65% to 85% are singletons; the top ten hold under 3.5%. J lost 6 bases, V lost 6 bases, and 3 bases had no gene match. This CDR3 is built from 13 residues. Per germline, CDR1 MNHEY and CDR2 SVGAGI. Source material: peripheral blood. J is TRBJ1-5 and V is TRBV6-5; 9 bases fit TRBD1. The sequence came from a man aged 45-60 years with active or convalescent COVID-19. The CDR3 region is CASRGTGSQPQHF. DNA for the CDR3: TGTGCCAGCAGGGGGACAGGGAGTCAGCCCCAGCATTTT.